This TCR beta chain was profiled in a study of blood T cell repertoires in COVID-19. Study as a whole: Whether acute or convalescent, the COVID-19 samples came from the United States, Italy and Spain. The cDNA or gDNA used as material had been derived from T cells, B-cell-depleted T cells, or PBMCs.

Authors' methods: The authors estimated nucleated cell counts from reference gene primer amplification. This table comes from immunoSEQ multiplex PCR, and its TCRdb copy is limited to in-frame clones, with some not included. The V and J calls and clone size were taken over from that table, and D and trimming were inferred from the DNA. Here the sample spans roughly 76,000 clones, around 88% being singletons. CDR1 and CDR2 (germline): SEHNR, FQNEAQ (reference sequence). The CDR3 spans 16 residues. Trimming left V 5 bases short and J 0 bases short, with 16 bases between. The specimen was peripheral blood. This chain connects TRBV7-9 to TRBJ1-1; D possibly corresponds to TRBD1 (5 bases). This clonotype was sampled from a man younger than 40 with acute or convalescent COVID-19. Written as DNA, the CDR3 is TGTGCCAGCAGCAGACAGCTGGGGAACATGAACACTGAAGCTTTCTTT. Translated, it gives CASSRQLGNMNTEAFF.